What follows are 9 T cell receptor beta chains derived from one specimen sequenced in a study of vaccination and CD4 T cells after COVID-19. Their target antigens are unknown. Oncomine TCR Beta short-read sequencing was applied to DNA from cultured CD4+ T cells. TCRdb itself ran the PCR reads through MiXCR, one entry per CDR3 protein. The table shows tens of thousands of distinct CDR3 sequences, with about 66% occurring only once. As for treatment: approximately 11-day PBMC culture with coronavirus spike peptide pools or control peptides (ViraFEST assay). The sequenced sample consisted of CD4+ T cells from blood, cultured in vitro. The receptors shown here come from a human donor who had recovered from COVID-19.

The genes are TRBV3-1 and TRBJ2-1; 9 bases agree with TRBD2. V was clipped by 1 base and J by 6 bases; unmatched bases: 13. The CDR3 is 18 amino acids. CDR1 and CDR2 (germline): LGHDT, YNNKEL (reference sequence). CDR3: CASSQAVGGRAFVNEQFF. The CDR3 region has the DNA TGTGCCAGCAGCCAAGCGGTTGGCGGGAGGGCCTTTGTCAATGAGCAGTTCTTC.

The chain links TRBV11-3 to TRBJ2-7, with D possibly TRBD2 on 5 matching bases. With 3 bases removed from V and 7 bases from J, the gap between germline ends came to 16 bases. The CDR3 sequence is 14 residues long. Germline CDR1 SGHNT, CDR2 YENEEA. The CDR3 loop reads CASSFSGSVGEQYF. In nucleotides, the CDR3 is TGTGCCAGCAGCTTCTCGGGATCCGTGGGGGAGCAGTACTTC.

V and J are TRBV15 and TRBJ1-2; perhaps TRBD1 as D (6 bases). Trimming cost V 0 bases and J 4 bases, with 12 bases left between them. Germline V gene lookup returns CDR1 LNHNV and CDR2 YYDKDF (reference sequence). The CDR3 spans 15 residues. CDR3 coding DNA: TGTGCCACCAGCAGAGATCAGGCAGGGGCCTATGGCTACACCTTC. Its protein product is CATSRDQAGAYGYTF.

CDR3 in DNA: TGTGCCAGTAGCCCGGACAGGGTCACAGATACGCAGTATTTT. Translating it yields CASSPDRVTDTQYF. This rearrangement joins TRBV19 to TRBJ2-3, with TRBD1 matching 8 bases. This CDR3 has 14 amino acids. The germline V gene encodes CDR1 LNHDA and CDR2 SQIVND (reference sequence). The J segment lost 2 bases and the V segment lost 6 bases, leaving 4 bases of the junction unmatched.

The chain joins TRBV9 to TRBJ2-5; 15 bases match TRBD2. The V segment lost 3 bases and the J segment 2 bases; nucleotides outside the gene matches: 5. CDR3 length equals 17 residues. Germline CDR1 reads SGDLS; CDR2 reads YYNGEE. In nucleotides, the CDR3 is TGTGCCAGCAGCGCCGGACTAGCGGGAGGGTTACAAGAGACCCAGTACTTC. Translating it yields CASSAGLAGGLQETQYF.

The genes are TRBV19 and TRBJ2-7; D uncertain. The V end was cut by 6 bases, the J end by 2 bases, with 8 bases between. CDR3 length: 12 amino acids. Germline V gene data show CDR1 as LNHDA and CDR2 as SQIVND (reference sequence). CDR3 nucleotides: TGTGCCAGTAGAGGGCCTACCTACGAGCAGTACTTC. This sequence encodes CASRGPTYEQYF.

This clonotype was seen only a few times. The chain joins TRBV30 to TRBJ1-1; no firm D call. The ends were cut back, 2 bases at V and 0 bases at J, with 19 bases in the middle. The length of the CDR3 is 17 residues. The germline CDR1 and CDR2 sequences are GTSNPN and SVGIG (reference sequence). In DNA form, the CDR3 reads TGTGCCTGGAGTCCTGGCACCTACGGCAGACTGAACACTGAAGCTTTCTTT. Protein: CAWSPGTYGRLNTEAFF.

The chain joins TRBV7-2 to TRBJ1-2, with 10 bases aligning to TRBD1. CDR1 and CDR2 from the germline V gene are SGHTA and FQGNSA. V dropped 5 bases and J dropped 4; count of bases not matched to a gene: 7. There are 15 residues in the CDR3. The CDR3 reads CASSPTGGRGYGYTF. DNA of the CDR3: TGTGCCAGCAGCCCGACAGGGGGCAGAGGCTATGGCTACACCTTC.

The V call is TRBV6-2 or TRBV6-3, the J call TRBJ1-1; no clear D gene. V lost 7 bases and J 1 base, leaving 4 bases between the germline ends. Germline CDR1 and CDR2: MNHEY and SVGEGT. The CDR3 runs 11 residues. In DNA form, the CDR3 reads TGTGCCAGCAAACAGAACACTGAAGCTTTCTTT. It is translated as CASKQNTEAFF.